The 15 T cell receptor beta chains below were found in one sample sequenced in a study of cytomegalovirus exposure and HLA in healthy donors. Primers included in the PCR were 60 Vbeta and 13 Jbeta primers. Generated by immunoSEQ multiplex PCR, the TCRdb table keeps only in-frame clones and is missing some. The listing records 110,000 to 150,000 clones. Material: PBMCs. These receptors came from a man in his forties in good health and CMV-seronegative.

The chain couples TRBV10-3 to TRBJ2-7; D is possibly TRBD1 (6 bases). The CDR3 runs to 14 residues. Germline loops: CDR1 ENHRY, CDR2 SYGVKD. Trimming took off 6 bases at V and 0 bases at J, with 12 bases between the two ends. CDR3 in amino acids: CAIRLQGNSYEQYF. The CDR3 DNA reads TGTGCCATCAGGCTCCAGGGGAACTCCTACGAGCAGTACTTC.

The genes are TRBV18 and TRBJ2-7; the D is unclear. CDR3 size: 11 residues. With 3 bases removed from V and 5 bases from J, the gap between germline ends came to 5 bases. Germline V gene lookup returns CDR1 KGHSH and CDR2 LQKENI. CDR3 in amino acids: CASSPEDEQYF. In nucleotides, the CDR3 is TGTGCCAGCTCACCTGAGGACGAGCAGTACTTC.

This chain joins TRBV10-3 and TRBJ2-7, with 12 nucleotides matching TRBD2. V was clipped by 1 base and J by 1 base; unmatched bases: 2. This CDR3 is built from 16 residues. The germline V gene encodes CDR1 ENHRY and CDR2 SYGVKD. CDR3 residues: CAISEYGTSGSYEQYF. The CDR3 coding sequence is TGTGCCATCAGTGAGTATGGGACTAGCGGGTCCTACGAGCAGTACTTC.

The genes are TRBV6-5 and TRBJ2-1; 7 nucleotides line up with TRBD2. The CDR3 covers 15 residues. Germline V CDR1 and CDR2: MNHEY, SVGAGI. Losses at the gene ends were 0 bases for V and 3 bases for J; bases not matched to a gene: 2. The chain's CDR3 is CASSYSGDYYNEQFF. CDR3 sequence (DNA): TGTGCCAGCAGTTACTCGGGGGACTACTACAATGAGCAGTTCTTC.

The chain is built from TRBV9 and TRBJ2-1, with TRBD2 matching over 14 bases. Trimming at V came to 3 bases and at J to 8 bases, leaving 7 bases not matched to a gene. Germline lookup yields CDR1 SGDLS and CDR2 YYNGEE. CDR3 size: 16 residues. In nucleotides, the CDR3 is TGTGCCAGCAGCGCCACCGGGACTAGCGGGGGTCATGAGCAGTTCTTC. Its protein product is CASSATGTSGGHEQFF.

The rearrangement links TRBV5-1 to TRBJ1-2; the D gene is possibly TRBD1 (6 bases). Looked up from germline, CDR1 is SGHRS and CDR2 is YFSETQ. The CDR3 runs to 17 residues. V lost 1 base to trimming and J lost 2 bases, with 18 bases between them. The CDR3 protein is CASSLTTVNQGNYGYTF. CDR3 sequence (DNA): TGCGCCAGCAGCTTGACAACTGTAAATCAGGGGAACTATGGCTACACCTTC.

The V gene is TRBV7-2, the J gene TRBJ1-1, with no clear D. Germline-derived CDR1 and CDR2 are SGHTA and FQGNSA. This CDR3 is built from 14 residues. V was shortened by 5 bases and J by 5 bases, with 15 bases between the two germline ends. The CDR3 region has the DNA TGTGCCAGCAGCCCTTTAACAGCGGGGACTGAAGCTTTCTTT. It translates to CASSPLTAGTEAFF.

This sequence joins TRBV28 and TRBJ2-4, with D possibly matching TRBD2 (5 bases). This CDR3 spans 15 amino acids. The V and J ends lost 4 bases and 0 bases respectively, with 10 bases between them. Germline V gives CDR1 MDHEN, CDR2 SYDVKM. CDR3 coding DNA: TGTGCCAGCAGTTCGGAGGCCCTAGCCAAAAACATTCAGTACTTC. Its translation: CASSSEALAKNIQYF.

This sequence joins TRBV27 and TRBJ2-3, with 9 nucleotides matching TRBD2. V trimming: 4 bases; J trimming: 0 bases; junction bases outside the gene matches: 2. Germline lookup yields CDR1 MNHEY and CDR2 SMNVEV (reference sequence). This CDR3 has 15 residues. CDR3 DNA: TGTGCCAGCAGTTGGGGACTAGCCAGCACAGATACGCAGTATTTT. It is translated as CASSWGLASTDTQYF.

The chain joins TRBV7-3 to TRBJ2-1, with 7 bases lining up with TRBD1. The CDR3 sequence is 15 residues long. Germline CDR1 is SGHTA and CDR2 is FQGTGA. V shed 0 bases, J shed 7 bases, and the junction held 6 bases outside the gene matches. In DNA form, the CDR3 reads TGTGCCAGCAGCTTAACACCAGACAGGGTAAATGAGCAGTTCTTC. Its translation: CASSLTPDRVNEQFF.

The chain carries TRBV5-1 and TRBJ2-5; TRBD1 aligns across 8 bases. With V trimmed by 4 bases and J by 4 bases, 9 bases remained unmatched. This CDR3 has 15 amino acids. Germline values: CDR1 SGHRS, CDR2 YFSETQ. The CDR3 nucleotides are TGCGCCAGCAGCCTTTTGGACAGGGCGGGAGAGACCCAGTACTTC. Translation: CASSLLDRAGETQYF.

The CDR3 DNA reads as TGTGCCAGCAGTGAAAAGGGGAAGGACACTGAAGCTTTCTTT. Protein sequence: CASSEKGKDTEAFF. This sequence joins TRBV6-1 and TRBJ1-1; a possible D gene is TRBD1 (5 bases). Germline V gene data show CDR1 as MNHNS and CDR2 as SASEGT. The length of the CDR3 is 14 residues. Trimming left V 2 bases short and J 3 bases short, with 10 bases between.

The CDR3 region is CASSTTSGGGYTQYF. The DNA of the CDR3 is TGTGCCAGCAGCACCACTAGCGGGGGGGGGTATACGCAGTATTTT. The genes are TRBV7-2 and TRBJ2-3; 13 bases are a match to TRBD2. The CDR3 covers 15 residues. Trimming took 5 bases from V and 7 from J; bases not matched to a gene: 6. The germline V gene encodes CDR1 SGHTA and CDR2 FQGNSA.

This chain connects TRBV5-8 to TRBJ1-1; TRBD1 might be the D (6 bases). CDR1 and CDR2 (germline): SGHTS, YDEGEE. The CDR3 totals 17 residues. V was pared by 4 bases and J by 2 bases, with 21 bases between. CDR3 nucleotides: TGTGCCAGCAGCAAAGAAATGGGGGGGACACTTAACACTGAAGCTTTCTTT. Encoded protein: CASSKEMGGTLNTEAFF. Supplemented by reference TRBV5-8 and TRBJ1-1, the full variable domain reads EAGVTQSPTHLIKTRGQQATLRCSPISGHTSVYWYQQALGLGLQFLLWYDEGEERNRGNFPPRFSGRQFPNYSSELNVNALELEDSALYLCASSKEMGGTLNTEAFFGQGTRLTVV.

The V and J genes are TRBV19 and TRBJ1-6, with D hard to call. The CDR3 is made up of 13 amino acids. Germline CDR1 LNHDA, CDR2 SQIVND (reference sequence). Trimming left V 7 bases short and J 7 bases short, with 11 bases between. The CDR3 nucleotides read TGTGCCAGTATGGAGACGGTGAATTCACCCCTCCACTTT. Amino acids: CASMETVNSPLHF.